This TCR beta chain emerged from a study of blood T cell repertoires in COVID-19. Overall study: Some COVID-19 samples were acute and others convalescent; all came from the United States, Italy and Spain. From T cells, B-cell-depleted T cells, or PBMCs came the material, which was cDNA or gDNA.

As handled by the study authors: Reference gene primer amplification gave estimated nucleated cell counts. The data were produced by immunoSEQ multiplex PCR, yet TCRdb's version contains in-frame clones alone and is incomplete. V and J calls and clone size are copied from that table; D and trimming were computed from the DNA. The table has 250,000 to 350,000 clones, approximately 88% seen once. The sequencing input was peripheral blood. This TCR derives from a man in his late teens or twenties with active or convalescent COVID-19.

CDR3 residues: CASSIVGGKGAQYF. CDR3 nucleotides: TGTGCCAGTAGTATAGTAGGGGGCAAGGGGGCCCAGTACTTC. The chain employs TRBV19 and TRBJ2-5; 7 nucleotides match TRBD1. V gave up 1 base and J gave up 9 bases; unmatched junction bases: 8. This CDR3 is 14 amino acids long. Germline assignment: CDR1 LNHDA and CDR2 SQIVND (reference sequence).